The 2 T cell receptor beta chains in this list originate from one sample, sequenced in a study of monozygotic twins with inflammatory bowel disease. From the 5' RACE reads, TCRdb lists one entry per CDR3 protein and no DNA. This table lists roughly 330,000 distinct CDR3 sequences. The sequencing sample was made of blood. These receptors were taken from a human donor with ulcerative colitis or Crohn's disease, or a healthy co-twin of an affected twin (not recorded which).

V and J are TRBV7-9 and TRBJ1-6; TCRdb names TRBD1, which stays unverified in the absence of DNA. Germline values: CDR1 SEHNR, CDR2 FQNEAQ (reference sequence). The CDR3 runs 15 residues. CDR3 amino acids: CASSTIQGVRSPLHF.

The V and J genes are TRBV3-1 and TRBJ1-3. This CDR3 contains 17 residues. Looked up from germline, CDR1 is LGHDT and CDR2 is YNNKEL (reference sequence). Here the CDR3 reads CASSQDMGVWTGNTIYF.